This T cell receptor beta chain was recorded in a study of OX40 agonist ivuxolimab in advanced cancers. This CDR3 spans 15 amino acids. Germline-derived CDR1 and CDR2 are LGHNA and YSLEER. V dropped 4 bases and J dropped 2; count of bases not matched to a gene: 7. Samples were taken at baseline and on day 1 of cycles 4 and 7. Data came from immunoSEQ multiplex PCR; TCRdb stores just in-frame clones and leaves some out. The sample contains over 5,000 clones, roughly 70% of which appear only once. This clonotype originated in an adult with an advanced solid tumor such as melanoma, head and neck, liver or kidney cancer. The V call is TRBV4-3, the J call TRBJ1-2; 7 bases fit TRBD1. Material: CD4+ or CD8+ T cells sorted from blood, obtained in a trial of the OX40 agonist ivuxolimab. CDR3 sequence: CASSPTLRGNYGYTF. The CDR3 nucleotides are TGCGCCAGCAGCCCCACCCTCAGGGGGAACTATGGCTACACCTTC.